Listed below are T cell receptor beta chains from one sample, sequenced in a study of graft-versus-host responses after intestinal transplantation. Clones were sequenced by immunoSEQ multiplex PCR, and TCRdb holds only the in-frame ones, with some missing. Of approximately 93,000 clones in the sample, 80% to 95% are singletons; the top ten hold 0.069%. Their cognate antigens are unknown. The source material was unstimulated CD8+ T cells sorted from spleen or lymph node cells, sampled before transplant. Receptors were obtained from a human donor who was the organ donor for an intestinal transplant. Each CDR3 is given with its conserved first and last residue. A D gene is named only where the DNA matches it firmly. Clone size is stated in some rows and not others, as once, few, many or a class when expanded.

V gene	J gene	clone size	D gene	CDR3 DNA	CDR3 protein
TRBV27	TRBJ2-7	-	TRBD2	TGTGCCAGCGGAGGACTAGAATCTTCTTACGAGCAGTACTTC	CASGGLESSYEQYF
TRBV6-1	TRBJ2-7	-	-	TGTGCCAGCAGTGAAAGCCAGGGATATTTGGTCTACGAGCAGTACTTC	CASSESQGYLVYEQYF
TRBV5-4	TRBJ1-2	-	-	TGTGCCAGCAGCTTGGGGTACTTTAACTATGGCTACACCTTC	CASSLGYFNYGYTF
TRBV28	TRBJ2-7	-	TRBD1	TGTGCCAGCACACTCCGGGACAGGGGCGGCTACGAGCAGTACTTC	CASTLRDRGGYEQYF
TRBV13	TRBJ2-3	-	-	TGTGCCAGCAGCTTCGAAGAGGATACGCAGTATTTT	CASSFEEDTQYF
TRBV29-1	TRBJ2-5	once	-	TGCAGCGTTGAAGGGGGCAGATTACCTCAAGAGACCCAGTACTTC	CSVEGGRLPQETQYF
TRBV2	TRBJ2-1	-	TRBD2	TGTGCCACTTACGAAGCGGGAGAGGCGTACAATGAGCAGTTCTTC	CATYEAGEAYNEQFF
TRBV5-1	TRBJ2-5	-	-	TGCGCCAGCAGCTTGGAGCCGGAGACCCAGTACTTC	CASSLEPETQYF
TRBV7-3	TRBJ2-5	few	-	TGTGCCAGCAGCTTAACGGTGGTACAGGCCATGATGGGGACCCAGTACTTC	CASSLTVVQAMMGTQYF
TRBV5-4	TRBJ1-2	-	-	TGTGCCAGCAGCTTGGATGTGGGGAGAGGGAATGGCTACACCTTC	CASSLDVGRGNGYTF
TRBV10-1	TRBJ2-1	-	-	TGCGCCAGCAGTGGGGAGTCGGACTCCTACAATGAGCAGTTCTTC	CASSGESDSYNEQFF
TRBV9	TRBJ2-7	-	-	TGTGCCAGCAGCGTCGGGACTTCCTACGAGCAGTACTTC	CASSVGTSYEQYF
TRBV29-1	TRBJ1-2	-	-	TGCAGCGTTGAATTTGGAGCGGGGGCTACGGACTATGGCTACACCTTC	CSVEFGAGATDYGYTF
TRBV30	TRBJ2-7	few	-	TGTGCCTGGAGTGTATGGCCGGGCTCCTACGAGCAGTACTTC	CAWSVWPGSYEQYF
TRBV4-1	TRBJ2-7	-	-	TGCGCCAGCAGCCAATCCCCCCCTGGCGGGATTACCTACGAGCAGTACTTC	CASSQSPPGGITYEQYF
TRBV30	TRBJ1-1	-	-	TGTGCCTGGAGTCCCGGCATCGTCGGGACTGAAGCTTTCTTT	CAWSPGIVGTEAFF
TRBV9	TRBJ1-2	-	TRBD1	TGTGCCAGCAGCGTAGATGGACAGGGGTTTCCTGACTACACCTTC	CASSVDGQGFPDYTF
TRBV5-6	TRBJ2-1	once	TRBD2	TGTGCCAGCAGCTCCGTAACTCGACTAGCGGGGGGGCTCGATGAGCAGTTCTTC	CASSSVTRLAGGLDEQFF
TRBV2	TRBJ1-1	-	-	TGTGCCAGCTTAGTGATTATCGAAGCTTTCTTT	CASLVIIEAFF
TRBV10-3	TRBJ1-2	-	-	TGTGCCATCAGTGATCCCGACAGAAGATATGGCTACACCTTC	CAISDPDRRYGYTF
TRBV9	TRBJ1-5	-	TRBD1	TGTAGAACGTTACGGGACAGGGTATGTTTCGAGCATCAGCCCCAGCATTTT	CRTLRDRVCFEHQPQHF
TRBV10-2	TRBJ1-5	-	-	TGCGCCAGCAGTTCCTGGGCAGTGCCAAATCAGCCCCAGCATTTT	CASSSWAVPNQPQHF
TRBV30	TRBJ1-4	few	TRBD1	TGTGCCTGGGCGGGACAGCTTAATGAAAAACTGTTTTTT	CAWAGQLNEKLFF
TRBV19	TRBJ2-7	-	TRBD1	TGTGCCAGTAGTAGTGGACAGGGGTCCTCCTACGAGCAGTACTTC	CASSSGQGSSYEQYF
TRBV23-1	TRBJ2-7	-	-	TGCGCCAGCAGTCAATTTGGGCCAGTCGAGCAGTACTTC	CASSQFGPVEQYF
TRBV7-9	TRBJ1-2	once	TRBD1	TGTGCCAGCAGCTTAGCTCCCAGACAGGGACCTCCGAACTATGGCTACACCTTC	CASSLAPRQGPPNYGYTF
TRBV2	TRBJ2-7	-	TRBD2	TGTGCCAGCACCTCCCTGACTAGCGTCTACTACGAGCAGTACTTC	CASTSLTSVYYEQYF
TRBV11-2	TRBJ2-1	-	TRBD2	TGTGCCAGCAGCTTAGAACTAGGGACTAGCGGGGTATACAATGAGCAGTTCTTC	CASSLELGTSGVYNEQFF
TRBV19	TRBJ2-7	-	-	TGTGCCAGTAGTCATTTAGGGGCCGGCGAGCAGTACTTC	CASSHLGAGEQYF
TRBV5-6	TRBJ2-7	few	-	TGTGCCAGCAGCACGGACAGCTACGAGCAGTACTTC	CASSTDSYEQYF
TRBV5-6	TRBJ2-1	-	-	TGTGCCAGCAGCTTGATCACTTATTGGAGTGTCCATGAGCAGTTCTTC	CASSLITYWSVHEQFF
TRBV11-3	TRBJ2-2	many	TRBD2	TGTGCCAGCAGCTTCGCGGGGGGCAGGATCGGGGAGCTGTTTTTT	CASSFAGGRIGELFF
TRBV7-3	TRBJ1-1	-	-	TGTGCCAGCAGCATCAACAGGAAAACTGAAGCTTTCTTT	CASSINRKTEAFF
TRBV30	TRBJ1-1	few	-	TGTGCCTGGATGTGGGAGGGGGACACTGAAGCTTTCTTT	CAWMWEGDTEAFF
TRBV2	TRBJ2-7	-	-	TGTGCCATCCTTCGCCGGTACGAGCAGTACTTC	CAILRRYEQYF
TRBV13	TRBJ2-2	-	TRBD2	TGTGCCAGCAGCTTAGCGGGAGGGCCCGGGGAGCTGTTTTTT	CASSLAGGPGELFF
TRBV7-8	TRBJ1-5	-	TRBD1	TGTGCCAGCAGCCCGGGACAGGGTGTTCAGCCCCAGCATTTT	CASSPGQGVQPQHF
TRBV7-9	TRBJ1-1	once	-	TGTGCCAGCAGCGCCCAGATAAACACTGAAGCTTTCTTT	CASSAQINTEAFF
TRBV7-6	TRBJ2-4	-	TRBD2	TGTGCCAGCAGCCCAACACTAGCGGGGGGAGCCAAAAACATTCAGTACTTC	CASSPTLAGGAKNIQYF
TRBV5-1	TRBJ2-1	-	TRBD2	TGCGCCAGCAGCCATTCTAGCGGGAGAGGCCAGTTCTTC	CASSHSSGRGQFF